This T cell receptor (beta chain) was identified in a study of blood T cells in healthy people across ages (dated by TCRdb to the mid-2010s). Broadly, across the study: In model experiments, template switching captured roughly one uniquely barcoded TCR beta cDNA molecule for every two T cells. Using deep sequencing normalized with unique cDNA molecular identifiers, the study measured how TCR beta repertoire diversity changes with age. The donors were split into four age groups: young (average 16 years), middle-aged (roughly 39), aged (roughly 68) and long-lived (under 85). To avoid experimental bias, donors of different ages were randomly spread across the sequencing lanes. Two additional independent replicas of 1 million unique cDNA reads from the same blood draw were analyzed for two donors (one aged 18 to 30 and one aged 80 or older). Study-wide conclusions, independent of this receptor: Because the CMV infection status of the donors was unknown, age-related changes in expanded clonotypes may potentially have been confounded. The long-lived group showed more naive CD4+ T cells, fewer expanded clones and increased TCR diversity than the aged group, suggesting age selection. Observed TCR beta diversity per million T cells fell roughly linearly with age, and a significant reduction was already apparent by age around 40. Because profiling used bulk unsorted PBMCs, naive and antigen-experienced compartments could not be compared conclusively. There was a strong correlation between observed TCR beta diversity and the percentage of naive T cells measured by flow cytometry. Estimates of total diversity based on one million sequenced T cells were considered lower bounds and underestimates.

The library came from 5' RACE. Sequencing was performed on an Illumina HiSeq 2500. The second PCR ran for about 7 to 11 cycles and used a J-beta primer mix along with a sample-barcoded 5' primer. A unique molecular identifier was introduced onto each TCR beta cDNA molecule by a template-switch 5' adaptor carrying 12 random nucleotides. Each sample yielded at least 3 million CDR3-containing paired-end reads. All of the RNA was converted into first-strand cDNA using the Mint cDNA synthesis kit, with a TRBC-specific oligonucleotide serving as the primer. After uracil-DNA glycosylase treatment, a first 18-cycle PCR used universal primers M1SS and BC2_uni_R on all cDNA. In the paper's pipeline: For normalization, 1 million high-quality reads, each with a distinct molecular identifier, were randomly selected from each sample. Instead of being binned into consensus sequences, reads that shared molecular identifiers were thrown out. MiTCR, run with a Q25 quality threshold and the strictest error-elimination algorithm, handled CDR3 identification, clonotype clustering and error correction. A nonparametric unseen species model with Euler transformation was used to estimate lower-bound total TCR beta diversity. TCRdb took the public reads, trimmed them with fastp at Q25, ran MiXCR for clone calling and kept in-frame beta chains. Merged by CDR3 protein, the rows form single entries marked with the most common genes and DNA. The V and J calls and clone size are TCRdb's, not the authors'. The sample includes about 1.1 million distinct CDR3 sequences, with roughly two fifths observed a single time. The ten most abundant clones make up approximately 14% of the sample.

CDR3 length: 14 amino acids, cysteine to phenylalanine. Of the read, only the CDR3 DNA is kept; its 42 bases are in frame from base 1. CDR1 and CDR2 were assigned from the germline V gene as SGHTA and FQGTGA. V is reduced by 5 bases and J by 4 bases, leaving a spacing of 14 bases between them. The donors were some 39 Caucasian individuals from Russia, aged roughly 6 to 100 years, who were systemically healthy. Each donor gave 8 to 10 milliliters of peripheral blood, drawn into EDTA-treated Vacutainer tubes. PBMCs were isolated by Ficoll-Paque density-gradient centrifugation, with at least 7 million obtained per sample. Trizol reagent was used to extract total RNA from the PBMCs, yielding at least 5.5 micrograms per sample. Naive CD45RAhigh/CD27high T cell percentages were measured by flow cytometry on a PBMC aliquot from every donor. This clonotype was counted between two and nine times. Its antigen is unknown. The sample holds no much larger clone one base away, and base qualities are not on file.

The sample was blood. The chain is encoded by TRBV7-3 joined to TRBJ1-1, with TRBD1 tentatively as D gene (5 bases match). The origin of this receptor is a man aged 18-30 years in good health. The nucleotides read TGTGCCAGCAGCCGAAATTCAGGGTCCACTGAAGCTTTCTTT. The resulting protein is CASSRNSGSTEAFF. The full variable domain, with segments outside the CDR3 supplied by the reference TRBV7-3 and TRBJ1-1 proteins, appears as GAGVSQTPSNKVTEKGKYVELRCDPISGHTALYWYRQSLGQGPEFLIYFQGTGAADDSGLPNDRFFAVRPEGSVSTLKIQRTERGDSAVYLCASSRNSGSTEAFFGQGTRLTVV.